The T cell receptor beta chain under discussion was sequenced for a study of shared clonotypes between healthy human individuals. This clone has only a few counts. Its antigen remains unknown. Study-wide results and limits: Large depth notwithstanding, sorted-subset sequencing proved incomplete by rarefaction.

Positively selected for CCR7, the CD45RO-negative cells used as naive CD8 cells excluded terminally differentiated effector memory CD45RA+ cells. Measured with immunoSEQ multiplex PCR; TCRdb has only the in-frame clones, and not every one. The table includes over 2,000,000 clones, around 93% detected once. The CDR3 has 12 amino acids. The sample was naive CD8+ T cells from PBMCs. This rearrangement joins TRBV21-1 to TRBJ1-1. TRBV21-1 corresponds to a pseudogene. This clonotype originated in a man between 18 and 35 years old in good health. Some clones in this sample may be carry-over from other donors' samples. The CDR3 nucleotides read TGTGCCAGCAGCAAAGGCCCGTGGAGAGCTTTCTTT. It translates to CASSKGPWRAFF.